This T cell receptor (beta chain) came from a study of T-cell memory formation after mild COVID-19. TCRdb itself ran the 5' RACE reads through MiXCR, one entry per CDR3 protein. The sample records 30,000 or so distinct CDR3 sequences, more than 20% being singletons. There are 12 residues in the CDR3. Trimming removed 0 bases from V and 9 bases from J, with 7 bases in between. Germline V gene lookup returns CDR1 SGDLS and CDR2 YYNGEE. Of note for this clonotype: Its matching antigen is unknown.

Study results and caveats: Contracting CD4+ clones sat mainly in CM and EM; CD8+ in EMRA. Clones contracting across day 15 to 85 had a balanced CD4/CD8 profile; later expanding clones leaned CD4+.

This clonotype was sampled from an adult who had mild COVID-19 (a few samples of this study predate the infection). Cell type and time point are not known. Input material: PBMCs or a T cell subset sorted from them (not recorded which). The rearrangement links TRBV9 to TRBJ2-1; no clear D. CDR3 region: CASSVEVGEQFF. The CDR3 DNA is TGTGCCAGCAGCGTAGAGGTAGGTGAGCAGTTCTTC.